A single T cell receptor (beta chain) is shown here with its context. What it binds is unknown. The sample is drawn from a study of blood T cells in healthy people across ages. Then a second PCR, running roughly 7 to 11 cycles, was carried out with a sample-barcoded 5' primer and a J-beta primer mix. Every sample gave at least 2.5 million paired-end reads containing CDR3. MiXCR was run by TCRdb on the 5' RACE reads, yielding one entry per CDR3 protein. The repertoire includes about 830,000 distinct CDR3 sequences, approximately 59% of them detected once, and about 27% sits in the top ten. Peripheral blood from each donor was collected in a volume of approximately 10 milliliters. Total RNA was extracted at no less than 6 micrograms per sample. V shed 5 bases and J shed 0 bases, with 10 bases lying between them. Looked up from germline, CDR1 is SNHLY and CDR2 is FYNNEI. This CDR3 is built from 14 residues.

Study results and limitations: Possibly confounding the expanded clonotype changes was the fact that donor CMV status was unknown.

This clonotype was obtained from a man aged 30-40 years in good health. The genes are TRBV2 and TRBJ1-2; no clear D. The sequenced sample consisted of blood. The DNA of the CDR3 is TGTGCCAGCAGTATAAGGGCCGCTAACTATGGCTACACCTTC. Amino acid sequence: CASSIRAANYGYTF.